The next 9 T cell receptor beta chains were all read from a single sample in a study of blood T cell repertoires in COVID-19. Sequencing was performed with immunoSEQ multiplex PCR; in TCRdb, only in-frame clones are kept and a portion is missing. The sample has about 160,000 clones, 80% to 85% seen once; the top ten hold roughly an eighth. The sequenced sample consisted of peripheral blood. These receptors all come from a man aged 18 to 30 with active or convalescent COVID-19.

The DNA of the CDR3 is TGCGCCAGCAGCTCCGGACTAGCGGGGGGTAACAATGAGCAGTTCTTC. This encodes CASSSGLAGGNNEQFF. V gene TRBV5-1 combines with J gene TRBJ2-1, with 14 bases fitting TRBD2. There are 16 residues in the CDR3. Losses at the gene ends were 3 bases for V and 5 bases for J; bases not matched to a gene: 4. The germline CDR1 and CDR2 sequences are SGHRS and YFSETQ.

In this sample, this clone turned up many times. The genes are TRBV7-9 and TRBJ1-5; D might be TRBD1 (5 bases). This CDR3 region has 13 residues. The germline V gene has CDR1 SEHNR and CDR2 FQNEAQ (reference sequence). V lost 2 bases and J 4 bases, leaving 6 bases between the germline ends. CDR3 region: CASSLQGNQPQHF. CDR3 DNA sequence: TGTGCCAGCAGCTTACAGGGAAATCAGCCCCAGCATTTT.

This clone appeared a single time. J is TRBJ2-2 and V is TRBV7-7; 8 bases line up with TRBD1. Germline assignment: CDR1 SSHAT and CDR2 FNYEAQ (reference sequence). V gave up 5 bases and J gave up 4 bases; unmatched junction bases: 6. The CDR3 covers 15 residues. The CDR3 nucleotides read TGTGCCAGCAGCCCCGGACAGGGAGTCACCGGGGAGCTGTTTTTT. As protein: CASSPGQGVTGELFF.

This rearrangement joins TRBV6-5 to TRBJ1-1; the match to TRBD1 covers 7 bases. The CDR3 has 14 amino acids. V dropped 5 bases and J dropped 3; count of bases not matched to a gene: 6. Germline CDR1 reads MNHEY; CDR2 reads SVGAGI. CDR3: CASSRGQPDTEAFF. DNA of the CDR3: TGTGCCAGCAGTAGGGGACAGCCCGACACTGAAGCTTTCTTT.

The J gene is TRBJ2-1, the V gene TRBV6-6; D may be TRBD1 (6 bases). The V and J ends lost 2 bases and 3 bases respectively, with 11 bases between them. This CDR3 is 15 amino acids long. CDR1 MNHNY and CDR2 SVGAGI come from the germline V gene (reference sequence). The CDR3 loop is CASSYRADSYNEQFF. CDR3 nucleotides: TGTGCCAGCAGTTACAGGGCGGACAGCTACAATGAGCAGTTCTTC.

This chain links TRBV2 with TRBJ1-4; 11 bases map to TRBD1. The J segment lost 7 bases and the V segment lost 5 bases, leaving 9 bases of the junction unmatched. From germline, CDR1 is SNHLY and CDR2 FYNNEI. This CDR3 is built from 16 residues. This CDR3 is CASSRNRGTGGEKLFF. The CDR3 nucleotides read TGTGCCAGCAGTCGTAACCGGGGGACAGGGGGTGAAAAACTGTTTTTT. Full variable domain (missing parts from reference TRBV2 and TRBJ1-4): EPEVTQTPSHQVTQMGQEVILRCVPISNHLYFYWYRQILGQKVEFLVSFYNNEISEKSEIFDDQFSVERPDGSNFTLKIRSTKLEDSAMYFCASSRNRGTGGEKLFFGSGTQLSVL.

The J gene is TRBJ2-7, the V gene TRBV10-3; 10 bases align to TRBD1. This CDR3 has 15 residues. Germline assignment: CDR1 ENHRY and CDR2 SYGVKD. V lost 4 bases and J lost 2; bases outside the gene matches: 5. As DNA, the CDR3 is TGTGCCATCAGTGGGGGGGACAGGGGAGCCTACGAGCAGTACTTC. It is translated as CAISGGDRGAYEQYF.

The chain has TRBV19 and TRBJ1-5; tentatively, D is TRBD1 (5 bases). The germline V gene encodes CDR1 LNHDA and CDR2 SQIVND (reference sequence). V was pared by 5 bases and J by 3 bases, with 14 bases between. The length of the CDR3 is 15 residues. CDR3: CASSARRGTNQPQHF. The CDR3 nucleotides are TGTGCCAGTAGTGCCCGGAGGGGTACCAATCAGCCCCAGCATTTT.

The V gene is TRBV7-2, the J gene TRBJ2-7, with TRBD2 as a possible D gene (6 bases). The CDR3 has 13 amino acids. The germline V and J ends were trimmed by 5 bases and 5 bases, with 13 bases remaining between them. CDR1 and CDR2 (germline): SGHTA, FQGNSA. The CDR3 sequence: CASSPGRAHEQYF. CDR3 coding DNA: TGTGCCAGCAGCCCCGGGAGAGCCCACGAGCAGTACTTC.